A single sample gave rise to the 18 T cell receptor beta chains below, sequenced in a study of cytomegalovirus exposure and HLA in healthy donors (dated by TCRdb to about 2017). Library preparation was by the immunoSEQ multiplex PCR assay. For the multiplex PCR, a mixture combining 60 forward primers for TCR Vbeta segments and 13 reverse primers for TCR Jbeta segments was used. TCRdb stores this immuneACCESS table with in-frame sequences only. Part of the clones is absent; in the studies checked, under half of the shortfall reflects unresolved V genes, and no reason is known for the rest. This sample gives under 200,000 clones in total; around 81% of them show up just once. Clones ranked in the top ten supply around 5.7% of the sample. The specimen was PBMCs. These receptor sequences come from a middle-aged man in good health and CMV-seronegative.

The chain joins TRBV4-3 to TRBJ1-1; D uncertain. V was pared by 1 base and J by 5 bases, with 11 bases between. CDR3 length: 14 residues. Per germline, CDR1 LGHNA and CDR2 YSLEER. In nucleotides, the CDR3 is TGCGCCAGCAGCCAAGTAAAGGGAGAGACTGAAGCTTTCTTT. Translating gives CASSQVKGETEAFF.

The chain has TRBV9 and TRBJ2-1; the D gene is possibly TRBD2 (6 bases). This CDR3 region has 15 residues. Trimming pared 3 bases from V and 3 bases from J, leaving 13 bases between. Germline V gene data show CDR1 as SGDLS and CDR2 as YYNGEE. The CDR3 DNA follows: TGTGCCAGCAGCGAGGGACTGTCCCTCTACAATGAGCAGTTCTTC. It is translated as CASSEGLSLYNEQFF.

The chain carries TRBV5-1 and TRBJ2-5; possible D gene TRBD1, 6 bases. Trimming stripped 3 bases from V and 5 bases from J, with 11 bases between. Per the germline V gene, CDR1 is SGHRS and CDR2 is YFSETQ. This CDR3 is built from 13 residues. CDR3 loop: CASSSQGRETQYF. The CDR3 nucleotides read TGCGCCAGCAGCTCACAGGGAAGGGAGACCCAGTACTTC.

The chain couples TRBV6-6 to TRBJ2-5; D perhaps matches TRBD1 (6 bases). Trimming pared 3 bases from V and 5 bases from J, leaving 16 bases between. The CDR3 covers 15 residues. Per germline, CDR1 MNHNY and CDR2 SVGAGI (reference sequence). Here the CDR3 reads CASSYIGERGETQYF. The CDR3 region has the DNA TGTGCCAGCAGTTATATAGGGGAAAGGGGGGAGACCCAGTACTTC.

The CDR3 protein is CAIKARGAKAFF. DNA of the CDR3: TGTGCCATAAAGGCCAGGGGCGCCAAAGCTTTCTTT. The J gene is TRBJ1-1, the V gene TRBV10-3; a weak D match, TRBD1 (6 bases). V lost 9 bases to trimming and J lost 9 bases, with 17 bases between them. CDR3 size: 12 residues. Per germline, CDR1 ENHRY and CDR2 SYGVKD.

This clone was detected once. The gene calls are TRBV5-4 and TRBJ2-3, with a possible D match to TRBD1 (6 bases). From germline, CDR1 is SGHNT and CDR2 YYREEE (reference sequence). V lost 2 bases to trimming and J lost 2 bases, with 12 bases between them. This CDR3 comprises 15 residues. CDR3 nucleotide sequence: TGTGCCAGCAGCTTCCGCAGGGGTCTCACAGATACGCAGTATTTT. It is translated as CASSFRRGLTDTQYF.

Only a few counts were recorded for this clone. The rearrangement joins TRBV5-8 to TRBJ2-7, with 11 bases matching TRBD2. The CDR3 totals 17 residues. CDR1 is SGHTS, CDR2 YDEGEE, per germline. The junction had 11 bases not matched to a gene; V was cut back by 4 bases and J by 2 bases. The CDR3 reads CASSAGTSGYRTYEQYF. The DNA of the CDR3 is TGTGCCAGCAGCGCCGGGACTAGCGGATACCGAACCTACGAGCAGTACTTC.

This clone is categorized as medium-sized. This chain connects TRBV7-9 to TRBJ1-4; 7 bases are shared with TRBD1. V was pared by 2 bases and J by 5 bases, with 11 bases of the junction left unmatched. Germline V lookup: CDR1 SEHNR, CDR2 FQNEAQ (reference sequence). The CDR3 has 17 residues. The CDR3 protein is CASSLLSLGRGNEKLFF. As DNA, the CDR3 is TGTGCCAGCAGCTTACTTTCGCTCGGCAGGGGGAATGAAAAACTGTTTTTT.

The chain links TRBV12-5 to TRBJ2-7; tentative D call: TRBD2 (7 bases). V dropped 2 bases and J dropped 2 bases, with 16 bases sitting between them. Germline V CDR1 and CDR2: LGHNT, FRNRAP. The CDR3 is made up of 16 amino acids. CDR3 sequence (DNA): TGTGCTAGTGGTTTGAAGGGGGGGCTAAAAACCTACGAGCAGTACTTC. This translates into CASGLKGGLKTYEQYF.

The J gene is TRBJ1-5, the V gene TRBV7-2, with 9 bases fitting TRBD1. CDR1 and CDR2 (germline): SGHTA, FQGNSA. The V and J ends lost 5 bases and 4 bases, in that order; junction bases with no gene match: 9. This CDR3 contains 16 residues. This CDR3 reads CASSRDRAFGNQPQHF. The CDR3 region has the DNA TGTGCCAGCAGCAGGGACAGGGCTTTCGGGAATCAGCCCCAGCATTTT.

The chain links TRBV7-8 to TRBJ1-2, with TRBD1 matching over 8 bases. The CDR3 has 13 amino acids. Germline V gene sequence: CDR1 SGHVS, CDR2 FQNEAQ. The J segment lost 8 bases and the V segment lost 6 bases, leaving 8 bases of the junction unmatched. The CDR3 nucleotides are TGTGCCAGCAGTTCGACGACAGGGGACGGCTACACCTTC. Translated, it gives CASSSTTGDGYTF. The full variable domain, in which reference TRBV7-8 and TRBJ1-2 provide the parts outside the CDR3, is GAGVSQSPRYKVAKRGQDVALRCDPISGHVSLFWYQQALGQGPEFLTYFQNEAQLDKSGLPSDRFFAERPEGSVSTLKIQRTQQEDSAVYLCASSSTTGDGYTFGSGTRLTVV.

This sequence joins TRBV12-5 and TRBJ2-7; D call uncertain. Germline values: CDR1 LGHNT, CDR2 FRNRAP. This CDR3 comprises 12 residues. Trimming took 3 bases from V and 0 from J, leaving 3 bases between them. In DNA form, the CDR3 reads TGTGCTAGTGGTTTCATCTCCTACGAGCAGTACTTC. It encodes CASGFISYEQYF.

The DNA of the CDR3 is TGTGCCAGCAGCTTACTAAGGACTAGCGGTAACACCGGGGAGCTGTTTTTT. Translation gives CASSLLRTSGNTGELFF. The gene calls are TRBV7-6 and TRBJ2-2, with 10 nucleotides matching TRBD2. The CDR3 sequence is 17 residues long. The V and J ends lost 2 bases and 2 bases, in that order; junction bases with no gene match: 5. Looked up from germline, CDR1 is SGHVS and CDR2 is FNYEAQ. The variable domain in full, with the rest retrieved from reference TRBV7-6 and TRBJ2-2, is GAGVSQSPRYKVTKRGQDVALRCDPISGHVSLYWYRQALGQGPEFLTYFNYEAQQDKSGLPNDRFSAERPEGSISTLTIQRTEQRDSAMYRCASSLLRTSGNTGELFFGEGSRLTVL.

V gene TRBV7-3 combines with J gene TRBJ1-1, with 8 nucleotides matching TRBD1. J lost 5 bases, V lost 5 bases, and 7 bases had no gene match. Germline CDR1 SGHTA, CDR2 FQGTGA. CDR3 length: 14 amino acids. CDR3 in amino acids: CASSPGQGWTEAFF. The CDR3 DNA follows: TGTGCCAGCAGCCCCGGACAGGGATGGACTGAAGCTTTCTTT.

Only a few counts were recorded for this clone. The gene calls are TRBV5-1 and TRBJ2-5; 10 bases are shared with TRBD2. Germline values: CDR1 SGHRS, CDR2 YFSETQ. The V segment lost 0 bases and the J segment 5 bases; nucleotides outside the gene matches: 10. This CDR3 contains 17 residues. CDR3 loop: CASSLEGLAGDLETQYF. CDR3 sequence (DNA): TGCGCCAGCAGCTTGGAGGGGCTAGCGGGAGATCTGGAGACCCAGTACTTC. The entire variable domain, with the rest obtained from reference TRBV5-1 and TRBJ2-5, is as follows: KAGVTQTPRYLIKTRGQQVTLSCSPISGHRSVSWYQQTPGQGLQFLFEYFSETQRNKGNFPGRFSGRQFSNSRSEMNVSTLELGDSALYLCASSLEGLAGDLETQYFGPGTRLLVL.

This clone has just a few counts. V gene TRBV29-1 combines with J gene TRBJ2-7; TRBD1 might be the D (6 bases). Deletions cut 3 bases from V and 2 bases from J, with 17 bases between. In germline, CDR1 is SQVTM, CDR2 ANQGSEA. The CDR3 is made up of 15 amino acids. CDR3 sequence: CSVEGTGTMAYEQYF. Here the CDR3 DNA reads TGCAGCGTTGAGGGGACCGGGACAATGGCCTACGAGCAGTACTTC.

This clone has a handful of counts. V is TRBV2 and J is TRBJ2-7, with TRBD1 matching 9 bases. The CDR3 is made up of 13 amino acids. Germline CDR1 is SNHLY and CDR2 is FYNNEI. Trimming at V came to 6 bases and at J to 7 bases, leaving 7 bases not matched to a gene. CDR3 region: CASRGTGLGEQYF. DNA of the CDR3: TGTGCCAGCAGGGGGACAGGGTTGGGAGAGCAGTACTTC.

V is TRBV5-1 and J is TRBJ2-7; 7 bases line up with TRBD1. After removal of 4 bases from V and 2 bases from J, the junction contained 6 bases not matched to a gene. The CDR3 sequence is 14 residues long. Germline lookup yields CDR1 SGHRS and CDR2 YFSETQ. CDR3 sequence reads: CASSLRTGPYEQYF. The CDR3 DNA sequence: TGCGCCAGCAGCCTCAGGACAGGCCCCTACGAGCAGTACTTC.